This record looks at one TCR beta chain sequence and its context. The antigen is unknown. The sample is drawn from a study of OX40 agonist ivuxolimab in advanced cancers. Overall study context: The eligibility criteria allowed prior anti-PD-1, anti-PD-L1 or anti-CTLA-4 therapy, and approximately 42% had some. A partial response was reached by three patients: one with hepatocellular carcinoma and two with cutaneous melanoma. Study findings and constraints: Partial responders treated at 0.1-3.0 mg/kg exhibited clonal expansion among the lowest measured.

Looked up from germline, CDR1 is MNHEY and CDR2 is SVGAGI. This CDR3 has 16 residues. Between the trimmed V and J ends, which lost 2 bases and 7 bases, there was a span of 20 bases. TCRdb's table, derived via immunoSEQ multiplex PCR, lists solely in-frame clones and lacks some. Of some 15,000 clones in the sample, over 90% were seen once. The chain joins TRBV6-5 to TRBJ2-5; no clear D gene. The sequence derives from an adult with an advanced solid tumor such as melanoma, head and neck, liver or kidney cancer. The sequencing here drew on CD4+ or CD8+ T cells sorted from blood, taken in a trial of the OX40 agonist ivuxolimab. The CDR3 DNA sequence: TGTGCCAGCAGTTACGAGAGAGTGGACGGTCCAGGGACCCAGTACTTC. Amino acid sequence: CASSYERVDGPGTQYF.